What follows are 5 T cell receptor beta chains derived from one specimen sequenced in a study of CD8 T cells in ankylosing spondylitis. General study results and limits: Several highly homologous variants formed a TCR beta motif that appeared characteristic of ankylosing spondylitis blood.

Their antigens are not known. TCRdb used MiXCR to reprocess the 5' RACE reads, holding one entry per CDR3 protein. The table shows 400,000 or so distinct CDR3 sequences, with more than 25% occurring only once. The sequencing input was blood, either unsorted or a sorted T cell fraction (not recorded which). These receptors were collected from a male donor with ankylosing spondylitis.

This clonotype has more than one count but fewer than ten. CDR3 in DNA: TGCGCCAGCAGCTTGTCGGGACCAAATCGTGAGACCCAGTACTTC. It yields the protein CASSLSGPNRETQYF. The chain combines TRBV5-1 with TRBJ2-5; D tentatively reads TRBD1 or TRBD2 (5 bases each). Germline values: CDR1 SGHRS, CDR2 YFSETQ. Trimming removed 1 base from V and 5 bases from J, with 15 bases in between. This CDR3 is built from 15 residues.

The chain links TRBV11-2 to TRBJ2-7; 9 bases line up with TRBD1. Looked up from germline, CDR1 is SGHAT and CDR2 is FQNNGV. The V and J ends lost 7 bases and 4 bases, in that order; junction bases with no gene match: 20. The CDR3 has 18 residues. CDR3 protein: CASKRGTGFGLAHYEQYF. In DNA form, the CDR3 reads TGTGCCAGCAAACGGGGGACAGGGTTTGGTTTGGCCCATTACGAGCAGTACTTC.

The chain joins TRBV20-1 to TRBJ2-1; TRBD2 agrees at 11 bases. This CDR3 region has 18 residues. Germline CDR1 reads DFQATT; CDR2 reads SNEGSKA (reference sequence). The V and J ends lost 3 bases and 2 bases, in that order; junction bases with no gene match: 12. This CDR3 reads CSAREPQLAGDPYNEQFF. For the CDR3, the DNA is TGCAGTGCTAGGGAGCCTCAACTAGCGGGGGACCCCTACAATGAGCAGTTCTTC.

There are many counts of this clonotype. The chain employs TRBV11-2 and TRBJ1-4; TRBD1 agrees at 11 bases. The V gene end was trimmed by 5 bases and the J gene end by 7 bases; junction bases not matched to a gene: 6. Germline CDR1 SGHAT, CDR2 FQNNGV. The CDR3 length is 15 residues. CDR3 bases: TGTGCCAGCAGCCTAAGGGGGACAGGGGGTGAAAAACTGTTTTTT. Its protein product is CASSLRGTGGEKLFF. The whole variable domain, filled in from reference TRBV11-2 and TRBJ1-4, reads EAGVAQSPRYKIIEKRQSVAFWCNPISGHATLYWYQQILGQGPKLLIQFQNNGVVDDSQLPKDRFSAERLKGVDSTLKIQPAKLEDSAVYLCASSLRGTGGEKLFFGSGTQLSVL.

The chain is built from TRBV25-1 and TRBJ1-2, with TRBD1 matching over 7 bases. The V gene end was trimmed by 1 base and the J gene end by 12 bases; junction bases not matched to a gene: 8. There are 13 residues in the CDR3. Germline lookup yields CDR1 MGHDK and CDR2 SYGVNS. The CDR3 DNA follows: TGTGCCAGCAGTGAATGGGGACAGCCCGCCAACACCTTC. This encodes CASSEWGQPANTF.